Listed here are 30 T cell receptor beta chains from one sample, sequenced in a study of T-cell reconstitution after alpha-beta-depleted transplantation in children. Unique molecular identifiers were incorporated when the TCRbeta library was constructed. A single record per CDR3 protein comes from TCRdb applying MiXCR to the PCR reads. The table records about 580,000 distinct CDR3 sequences, 25% to 30% of them present only once. The sequencing used PBMCs, collected before TCRalphabeta/CD19-depleted stem cell transplant. These receptors originate from a boy less than two years old with Wiskott-Aldrich syndrome, due to receive a stem cell transplant.

This clonotype turned up a few times. J is TRBJ2-1 and V is TRBV5-1, with 8 bases identical to TRBD2. V shed 1 base and J 14 bases; nucleotides not matched to a gene: 5. Germline CDR1 and CDR2: SGHRS and YFSETQ. The length of the CDR3 is 12 residues. The CDR3 DNA is TGCGCCAGCAGCTTGACCGGGACTAGGGAGTTCTTC. The encoded protein is CASSLTGTREFF.

This chain links TRBV9 with TRBJ2-2; 7 nucleotides align to TRBD2. This CDR3 is built from 15 residues. The ends lost 2 bases at V and 8 bases at J; junction bases unmatched: 9. CDR1 and CDR2 from the germline V gene are SGDLS and YYNGEE. The DNA of the CDR3 is TGTGCCAGCAGCGTGGGAGCGGGGTCCCCGGGGGAGCTGTTTTTT. Residues: CASSVGAGSPGELFF.

Only one count was recorded for this clonotype. The V gene is TRBV7-2, the J gene TRBJ2-5; 7 positions agree with TRBD1. Germline-derived CDR1 and CDR2 are SGHTA and FQGNSA. The junction had 17 bases not matched to a gene; V was cut back by 5 bases and J by 5 bases. The CDR3 loop spans 17 amino acids. Written as DNA, the CDR3 is TGTGCCAGCAGCCCGGGTCCGGGAAGGGGGCGAAGGGAGACCCAGTACTTC. Translating gives CASSPGPGRGRRETQYF.

The CDR3 sequence is CSGSSIPAGNNEQFF. Written as DNA, the CDR3 is TGCAGTGGTAGTAGTATACCAGCGGGAAACAATGAGCAGTTCTTC. The chain uses TRBV20-1 and TRBJ2-1; 7 nucleotides agree with TRBD2. CDR3 length: 15 residues. Germline V gives CDR1 DFQATT, CDR2 SNEGSKA (reference sequence). The ends lost 7 bases at V and 5 bases at J; junction bases unmatched: 14.

V is TRBV29-1 and J is TRBJ2-3, with TRBD2 matching over 8 bases. V gave up 6 bases and J gave up 4 bases; unmatched junction bases: 3. The CDR3 covers 12 residues. CDR1 and CDR2 from the germline V gene are SQVTM and ANQGSEA. The CDR3 spells CSVIAGSDTQYF. Here the CDR3 DNA reads TGCAGCGTGATAGCGGGATCAGATACGCAGTATTTT.

This clonotype has a handful of counts. The rearrangement uses TRBV7-2 and TRBJ2-1, with 7 bases fitting TRBD2. Unmatched junction bases numbered 4, after V lost 3 bases and J lost 8 bases. This CDR3 region has 13 residues. Germline CDR1 SGHTA, CDR2 FQGNSA. This CDR3 reads CASSLTSLHEQFF. CDR3 sequence (DNA): TGTGCCAGCAGCTTGACTAGCCTCCATGAGCAGTTCTTC.

V usage is TRBV7-9 and J usage is TRBJ2-3; D gene uncertain. The CDR3 covers 13 residues. The germline CDR1 and CDR2 sequences are SEHNR and FQNEAQ (reference sequence). Between the trimmed V and J ends, which lost 9 bases and 2 bases, there was a span of 12 bases. CDR3 amino acids: CARSSAATDTQYF. The DNA of the CDR3 is TGTGCCAGGAGTTCGGCGGCCACAGATACGCAGTATTTT. The complete variable domain, with remaining parts taken from reference TRBV7-9 and TRBJ2-3, reads DTGVSQNPRHKITKRGQNVTFRCDPISEHNRLYWYRQTLGQGPEFLTYFQNEAQLEKSRLLSDRFSAERPKGSFSTLEIQRTEQGDSAMYLCARSSAATDTQYFGPGTRLTVL.

V gene TRBV5-1 combines with J gene TRBJ2-1; tentatively, D is TRBD1 or TRBD2 (6 bases each). Germline V CDR1 and CDR2: SGHRS, YFSETQ. CDR3 length: 15 amino acids. Trimming left V 1 base short and J 3 bases short, with 11 bases between. The DNA for the CDR3 is TGCGCCAGCAGCTTGAGGGGGGAGGACTACAATGAGCAGTTCTTC. Protein: CASSLRGEDYNEQFF.

Turning to this clonotype: Compared with germline, one end of the junction differs, possibly owing to a read error. V is TRBV6-5 and J is TRBJ2-1; D not certain. The CDR3 contains 14 residues. Per the germline V gene, CDR1 is MNHEY and CDR2 is SVGAGI. CDR3: CASSYVGSYNDQFF. DNA of the CDR3: TGTGCCAGCAGTTACGTCGGATCCTACAATGACCAGTTCTTC.

This chain links TRBV24-1 with TRBJ2-1; 8 bases map to TRBD1. This CDR3 spans 15 amino acids. Germline V CDR1 and CDR2: KGHDR, SFDVKD. Trimming removed 3 bases from V and 7 bases from J; junction bases left unmatched: 7. The CDR3 DNA is TGTGCCACCAGTGATCCCGGACAGGGCTTTAATGAGCAGTTCTTC. It specifies CATSDPGQGFNEQFF.

This clonotype was recorded only once. This chain uses TRBV6-1 with TRBJ2-7; 11 nucleotides agree with TRBD2. Germline V lookup: CDR1 MNHNS, CDR2 SASEGT. The ends lost 7 bases at V and 3 bases at J; junction bases unmatched: 5. The CDR3 totals 14 residues. The CDR3 is CASTGTSGFYEQYF. The DNA for the CDR3 is TGTGCCAGCACCGGGACTAGCGGTTTCTACGAGCAGTACTTC.

This chain links TRBV2 with TRBJ2-1; TRBD2 matches 7 bases. Per germline, CDR1 SNHLY and CDR2 FYNNEI. This CDR3 has 15 amino acids. J gave up 0 bases and V 6 bases, and 5 bases lay outside the gene matches. The CDR3 bases are TGTGCCAGCAGGACGGGGACTATCTCCTACAATGAGCAGTTCTTC. It codes for CASRTGTISYNEQFF. Drawing the rest from reference TRBV2 and TRBJ2-1, the complete variable domain is EPEVTQTPSHQVTQMGQEVILRCVPISNHLYFYWYRQILGQKVEFLVSFYNNEISEKSEIFDDQFSVERPDGSNFTLKIRSTKLEDSAMYFCASRTGTISYNEQFFGPGTRLTVL.

The chain employs TRBV4-2 and TRBJ1-1; D gene unclear. Germline V CDR1 and CDR2: LGHNA, YNFKEQ. Deletions cut 1 base from V and 0 bases from J, with 9 bases between. The CDR3 totals 15 residues. The CDR3: CASSQAQPLNTEAFF. CDR3 DNA sequence: TGTGCCAGCAGCCAAGCTCAGCCGCTGAACACTGAAGCTTTCTTT.

J is TRBJ2-7 and V is TRBV19; a possible D gene is TRBD2 (5 bases). V was clipped by 2 bases and J by 3 bases, with 11 bases between them. The CDR3 has 14 amino acids. Looked up from germline, CDR1 is LNHDA and CDR2 is SQIVND (reference sequence). The CDR3 protein is CASSIRRTDYEQYF. CDR3 sequence (DNA): TGTGCCAGTAGTATAAGGAGGACTGACTACGAGCAGTACTTC.

This rearrangement joins TRBV6-1 to TRBJ2-1; 12 bases agree with TRBD2. The CDR3 is 16 amino acids. Germline trimming cut 6 bases from V and 4 bases from J; bases unmatched to any gene: 7. Germline CDR1 reads MNHNS; CDR2 reads SASEGT. CDR3 loop: CASSHGLAGKYNEQFF. CDR3 DNA: TGTGCCAGCAGCCATGGACTAGCGGGAAAATACAATGAGCAGTTCTTC.

The J gene is TRBJ1-2, the V gene TRBV20-1, with TRBD1 identical over 10 bases. The trim removed 5 bases at V and 8 bases at J, leaving 5 bases unmatched. Germline V gives CDR1 DFQATT, CDR2 SNEGSKA (reference sequence). The CDR3 is 12 amino acids. CDR3 loop: CSARTGGMGYTF. The CDR3 DNA reads TGCAGTGCTCGGACAGGGGGTATGGGCTACACCTTC.

The chain has TRBV20-1 and TRBJ1-5; D is possibly TRBD1 (5 bases). This CDR3 has 16 amino acids. Per the germline V gene, CDR1 is DFQATT and CDR2 is SNEGSKA (reference sequence). The V and J ends lost 0 bases and 3 bases respectively, with 15 bases between them. Written as DNA, the CDR3 is TGCAGTGCTAGAGAGTTTCGGGGCGGGCTCAATCAGCCCCAGCATTTT. Its protein is CSAREFRGGLNQPQHF.

This clonotype was recorded a few times. The chain combines TRBV27 with TRBJ2-3; D unresolved. V lost 2 bases to trimming and J lost 0 bases, with 12 bases between them. Germline V gene sequence: CDR1 MNHEY, CDR2 SMNVEV (reference sequence). CDR3 length: 16 amino acids. The CDR3 protein is CASSLRVRMSTDTQYF. DNA of the CDR3: TGTGCCAGCAGTTTACGGGTCAGGATGAGCACAGATACGCAGTATTTT.

This clonotype was observed a few times. The CDR3 loop is CASSHGDRDNSPLHF. The CDR3 region has the DNA TGTGCCAGCAGCCACGGGGACAGAGATAATTCACCCCTCCACTTT. The V and J genes are TRBV7-2 and TRBJ1-6; 7 bases match TRBD1. V dropped 5 bases and J dropped 5; count of bases not matched to a gene: 6. The CDR3 sequence is 15 residues long. CDR1 is SGHTA and CDR2 is FQGNSA in the germline V gene.

This clonotype was seen only a few times. The CDR3 DNA sequence: TGCGCCAGCAGCTTTCAGGGGGCAGTCGAGCAGTACTTC. It is translated as CASSFQGAVEQYF. The chain has TRBV5-1 and TRBJ2-7, with 8 bases matching TRBD1. V was pared by 2 bases and J by 6 bases, with 4 bases of the junction left unmatched. Germline CDR1 SGHRS, CDR2 YFSETQ. This CDR3 has 13 amino acids.

The chain has TRBV20-1 and TRBJ2-7; D is perhaps TRBD1 (6 bases). The V gene's germline CDR1 is DFQATT and CDR2 SNEGSKA (reference sequence). CDR3 length equals 13 residues. V was shortened by 1 base and J by 3 bases, with 10 bases between the two germline ends. The CDR3 loop is CSARVGGVYEQYF. The CDR3, as DNA: TGCAGTGCTAGAGTAGGGGGAGTCTACGAGCAGTACTTC.

The rearrangement joins TRBV20-1 to TRBJ1-4; 8 nucleotides align to TRBD1. The CDR3 has 12 amino acids. V lost 6 bases to trimming and J lost 5 bases; unmatched junction nucleotides: 2. Looked up from germline, CDR1 is DFQATT and CDR2 is SNEGSKA (reference sequence). CDR3 loop: CSAGDRNEKLFF. CDR3 nucleotides: TGCAGTGCAGGGGACAGGAATGAAAAACTGTTTTTT.

This clonotype was seen more than once but under ten times. V is TRBV29-1 and J is TRBJ2-3; D not certain. Germline CDR1 and CDR2: SQVTM and ANQGSEA. The CDR3 runs 11 residues. The germline V and J ends were trimmed by 5 bases and 6 bases, with 9 bases remaining between them. The CDR3 here is CSVRRIDTQYF. CDR3 bases: TGCAGCGTTAGGCGTATTGATACGCAGTATTTT.

The V and J genes are TRBV5-1 and TRBJ2-5; 8 bases match TRBD2. This CDR3 region has 14 residues. Unmatched junction bases numbered 8, after V lost 3 bases and J lost 7 bases. Germline loops: CDR1 SGHRS, CDR2 YFSETQ. The CDR3 spells CASSWATSAPTQYF. For the CDR3, the DNA is TGCGCCAGCAGCTGGGCGACTAGCGCTCCGACCCAGTACTTC.

This clonotype was recorded a few times. This CDR3 reads CATSDDSNYNEQFF. The CDR3 DNA sequence: TGTGCCACCAGTGATGACAGTAACTACAATGAGCAGTTCTTC. The chain has TRBV24-1 and TRBJ2-1; D may be TRBD1 (5 bases). Trimming removed 3 bases from V and 3 bases from J, with 8 bases in between. The germline V gene encodes CDR1 KGHDR and CDR2 SFDVKD. CDR3 length: 14 amino acids.

The chain has TRBV10-1 and TRBJ2-3, with TRBD2 matching 12 bases. The junction had 9 bases not matched to a gene; V was cut back by 2 bases and J by 3 bases. The germline V gene has CDR1 WNHNN and CDR2 SYGVQD (reference sequence). The CDR3 runs 18 residues. CDR3 amino acids: CASSEGLAGIQGTDTQYF. The CDR3 DNA reads as TGCGCCAGCAGTGAGGGACTAGCGGGAATTCAAGGGACAGATACGCAGTATTTT.

This chain uses TRBV5-1 with TRBJ2-1; 11 bases map to TRBD1. Germline CDR1 SGHRS, CDR2 YFSETQ. This CDR3 is 14 amino acids long. V lost 4 bases and J lost 6; bases outside the gene matches: 3. CDR3 in DNA: TGCGCCAGCAGCGCCGGGACAGGGGGCAATGAGCAGTTCTTC. It translates to CASSAGTGGNEQFF. The whole variable domain, filled in from reference TRBV5-1 and TRBJ2-1, reads KAGVTQTPRYLIKTRGQQVTLSCSPISGHRSVSWYQQTPGQGLQFLFEYFSETQRNKGNFPGRFSGRQFSNSRSEMNVSTLELGDSALYLCASSAGTGGNEQFFGPGTRLTVL.

The rearrangement links TRBV4-1 to TRBJ2-4, with 7 nucleotides matching TRBD2. Trimming at V came to 4 bases and at J to 0 bases, leaving 6 bases not matched to a gene. Germline CDR1 reads MGHRA; CDR2 reads YSYEKL. The CDR3 has 16 residues. The CDR3 DNA is TGCGCCAGCAGCCCTATAGCGGGTATAGCCAAAAACATTCAGTACTTC. Translating gives CASSPIAGIAKNIQYF.

The chain couples TRBV3-1 to TRBJ1-1, with a possible D match to TRBD1 (6 bases). There are 14 residues in the CDR3. V lost 1 base and J 10 bases, leaving 16 bases between the germline ends. Germline-derived CDR1 and CDR2 are LGHDT and YNNKEL (reference sequence). The CDR3 is CASSQGPVGQRAFF. CDR3 coding DNA: TGTGCCAGCAGCCAAGGTCCAGTAGGACAGCGAGCTTTCTTT. Combining the CDR3 with reference TRBV3-1 and TRBJ1-1 gives the whole variable domain DTAVSQTPKYLVTQMGNDKSIKCEQNLGHDTMYWYKQDSKKFLKIMFSYNNKELIINETVPNRFSPKSPDKAHLNLHINSLELGDSAVYFCASSQGPVGQRAFFGQGTRLTVV.

The chain is built from TRBV4-1 and TRBJ2-1; 13 bases map to TRBD2. The CDR3 contains 18 residues. CDR1 and CDR2 from the germline V gene are MGHRA and YSYEKL. V lost 1 base and J lost 7; bases outside the gene matches: 10. In nucleotides, the CDR3 is TGCGCCAGCAGCCAAGGACTAGCGGGAGGACTCACTAGGAATGAGCAGTTCTTC. The encoded protein is CASSQGLAGGLTRNEQFF.